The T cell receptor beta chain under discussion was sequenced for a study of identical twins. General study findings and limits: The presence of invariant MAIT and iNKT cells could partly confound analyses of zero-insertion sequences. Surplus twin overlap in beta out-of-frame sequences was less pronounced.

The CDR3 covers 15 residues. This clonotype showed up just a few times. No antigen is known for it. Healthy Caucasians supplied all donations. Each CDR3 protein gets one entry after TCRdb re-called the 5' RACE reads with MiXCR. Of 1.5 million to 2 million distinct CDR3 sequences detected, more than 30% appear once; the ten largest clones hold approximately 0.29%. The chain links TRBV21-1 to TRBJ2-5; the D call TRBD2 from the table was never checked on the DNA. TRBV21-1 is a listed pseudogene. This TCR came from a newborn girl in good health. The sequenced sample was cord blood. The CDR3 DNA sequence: TGTGCCAGCAAACAGCGGGAAGGGCGCTGGGAGACCCAGTACTTC. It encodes CASKQREGRWETQYF.